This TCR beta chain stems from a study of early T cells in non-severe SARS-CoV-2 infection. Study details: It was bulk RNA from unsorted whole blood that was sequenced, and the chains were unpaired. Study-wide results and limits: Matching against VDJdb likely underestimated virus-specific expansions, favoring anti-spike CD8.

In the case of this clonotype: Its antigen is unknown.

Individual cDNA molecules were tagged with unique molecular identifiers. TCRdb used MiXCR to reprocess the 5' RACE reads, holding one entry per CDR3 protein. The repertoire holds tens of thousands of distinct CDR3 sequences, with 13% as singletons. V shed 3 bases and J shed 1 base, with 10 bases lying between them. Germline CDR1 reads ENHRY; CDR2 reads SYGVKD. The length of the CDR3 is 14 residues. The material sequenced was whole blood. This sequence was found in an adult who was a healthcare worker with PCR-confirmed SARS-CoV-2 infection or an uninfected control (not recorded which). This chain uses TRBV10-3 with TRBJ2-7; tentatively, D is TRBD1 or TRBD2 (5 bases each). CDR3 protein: CAISDRGGSYEQYF. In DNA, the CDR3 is TGTGCCATCAGTGATCGTGGGGGTTCCTACGAGCAGTACTTC.